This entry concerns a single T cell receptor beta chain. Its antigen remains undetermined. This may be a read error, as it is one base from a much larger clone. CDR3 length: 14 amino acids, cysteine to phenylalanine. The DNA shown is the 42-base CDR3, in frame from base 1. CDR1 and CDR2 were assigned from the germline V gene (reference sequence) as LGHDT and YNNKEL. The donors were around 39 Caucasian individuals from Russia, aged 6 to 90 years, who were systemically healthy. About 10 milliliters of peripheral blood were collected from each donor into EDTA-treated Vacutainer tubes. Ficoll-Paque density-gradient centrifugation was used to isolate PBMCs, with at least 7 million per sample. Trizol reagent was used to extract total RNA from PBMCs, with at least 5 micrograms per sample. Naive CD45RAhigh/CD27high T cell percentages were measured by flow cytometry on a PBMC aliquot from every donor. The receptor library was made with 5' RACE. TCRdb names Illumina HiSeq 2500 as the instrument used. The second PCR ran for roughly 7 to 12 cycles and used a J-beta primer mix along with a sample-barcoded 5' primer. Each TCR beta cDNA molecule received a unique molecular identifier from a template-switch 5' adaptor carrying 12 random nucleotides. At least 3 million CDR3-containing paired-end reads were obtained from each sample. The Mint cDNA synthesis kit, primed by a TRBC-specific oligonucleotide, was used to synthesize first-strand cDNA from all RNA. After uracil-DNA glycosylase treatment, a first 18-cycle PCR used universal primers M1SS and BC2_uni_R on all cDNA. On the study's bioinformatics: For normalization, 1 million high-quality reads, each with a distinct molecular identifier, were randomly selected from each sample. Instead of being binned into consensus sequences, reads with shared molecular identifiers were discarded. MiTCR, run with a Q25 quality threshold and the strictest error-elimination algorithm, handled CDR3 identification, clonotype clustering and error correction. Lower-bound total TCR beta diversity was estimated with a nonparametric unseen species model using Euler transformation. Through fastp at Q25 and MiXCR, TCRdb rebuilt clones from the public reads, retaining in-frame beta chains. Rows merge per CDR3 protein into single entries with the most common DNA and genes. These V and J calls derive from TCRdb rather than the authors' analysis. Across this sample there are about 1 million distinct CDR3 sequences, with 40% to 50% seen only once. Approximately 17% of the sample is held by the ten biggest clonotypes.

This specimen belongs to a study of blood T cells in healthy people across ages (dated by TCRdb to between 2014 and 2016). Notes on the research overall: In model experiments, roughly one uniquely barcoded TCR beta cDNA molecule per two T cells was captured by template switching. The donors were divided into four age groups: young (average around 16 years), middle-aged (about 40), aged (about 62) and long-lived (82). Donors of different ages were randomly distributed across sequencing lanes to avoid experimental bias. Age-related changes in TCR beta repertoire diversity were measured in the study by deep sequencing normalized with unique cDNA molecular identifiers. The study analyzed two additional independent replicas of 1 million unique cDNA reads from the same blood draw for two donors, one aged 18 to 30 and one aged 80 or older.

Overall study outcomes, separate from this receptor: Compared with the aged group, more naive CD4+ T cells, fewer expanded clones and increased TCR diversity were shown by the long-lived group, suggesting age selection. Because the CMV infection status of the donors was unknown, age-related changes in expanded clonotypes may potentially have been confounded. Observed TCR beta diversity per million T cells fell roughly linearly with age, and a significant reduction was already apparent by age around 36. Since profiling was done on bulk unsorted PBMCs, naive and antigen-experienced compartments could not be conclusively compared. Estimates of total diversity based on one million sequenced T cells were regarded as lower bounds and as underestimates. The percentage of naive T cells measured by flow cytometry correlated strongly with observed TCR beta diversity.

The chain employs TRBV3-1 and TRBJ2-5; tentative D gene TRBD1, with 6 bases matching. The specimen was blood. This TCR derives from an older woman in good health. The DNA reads TGTGCCGGCAGCCCCCCCGGACAGTCTGGGACCCAGTACTTC. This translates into CAGSPPGQSGTQYF.